This TCR beta chain was identified during a study of cytomegalovirus exposure and HLA in healthy donors. 60 Vbeta and 13 Jbeta primers were used in PCR. Produced via immunoSEQ multiplex PCR; TCRdb's table is partial and in-frame only. Counted here are 160,000 or so clones, approximately 79% occurring once; the ten biggest clones make up over 1.1%. Germline lookup yields CDR1 LNHDA and CDR2 SQIVND (reference sequence). The CDR3 sequence is 15 residues long. V was shortened by 8 bases and J by 2 bases, with 18 bases between the two germline ends. The sequenced sample consisted of PBMCs. The TCR comes from a man in his sixties in good health and CMV-seronegative. This rearrangement joins TRBV19 to TRBJ2-5; weak D call: TRBD1 (5 bases). DNA for the CDR3: TGTGCCAGTCCCCCTCCAACGACAGTTCAAGAGACCCAGTACTTC. Translating gives CASPPPTTVQETQYF.